The 9 T cell receptor beta chains below come from one sample, sequenced in a study of blood T cell repertoires in COVID-19. TCRdb's copy holds only in-frame clones and misses some; the assay was immunoSEQ multiplex PCR. There are roughly 280,000 clones in the sample; approximately 90% occur only once, and 3% lies in the top ten. Sequencing input: PBMCs or T cells enriched from blood (not recorded which). Receptor source: a woman aged 50 to 60 who had recovered from COVID-19.

The rearrangement uses TRBV15 and TRBJ2-7; possible D gene TRBD2, 6 bases. Deletions cut 0 bases from V and 3 bases from J, with 12 bases between. Germline V lookup: CDR1 LNHNV, CDR2 YYDKDF (reference sequence). The CDR3 totals 15 residues. The chain's CDR3 is CATSREGGNYYEQYF. The CDR3 DNA follows: TGTGCCACCAGCAGAGAAGGAGGGAATTACTACGAGCAGTACTTC.

J is TRBJ2-3 and V is TRBV6-1, with D tentatively TRBD2 (5 bases). The CDR3 runs 15 residues. Germline loops: CDR1 MNHNS, CDR2 SASEGT. Trimming left V 2 bases short and J 1 base short, with 10 bases between. The CDR3 DNA is TGTGCCAGCAGTGAACGGACTCAAGGCACAGATACGCAGTATTTT. It yields the protein CASSERTQGTDTQYF.

J is TRBJ1-2 and V is TRBV27; TRBD1 agrees at 12 bases. The CDR3 is 13 residues long. J lost 6 bases, V lost 6 bases, and 2 bases had no gene match. Per the germline V gene, CDR1 is MNHEY and CDR2 is SMNVEV (reference sequence). The CDR3 DNA reads TGTGCCAGCAGGGGGGACAGGGGGCATGGCTACACCTTC. It is translated as CASRGDRGHGYTF.

The chain employs TRBV19 and TRBJ2-2; TRBD2 might be the D (6 bases). The V gene's germline CDR1 is LNHDA and CDR2 SQIVND (reference sequence). The CDR3 extends over 14 amino acids. Trimming removed 5 bases from V and 6 bases from J, with 13 bases in between. The CDR3: CASSAGSSPGELFF. The DNA of the CDR3 is TGTGCCAGTAGTGCGGGATCGAGTCCCGGGGAGCTGTTTTTT. Filled out from reference TRBV19 and TRBJ2-2, the complete variable domain reads DGGITQSPKYLFRKEGQNVTLSCEQNLNHDAMYWYRQDPGQGLRLIYYSQIVNDFQKGDIAEGYSVSREKKESFPLTVTSAQKNPTAFYLCASSAGSSPGELFFGEGSRLTVL.

The V and J genes are TRBV2 and TRBJ2-1, with TRBD2 matching over 8 bases. With V trimmed by 2 bases and J by 9 bases, 6 bases remained unmatched. Germline assignment: CDR1 SNHLY and CDR2 FYNNEI. This CDR3 spans 14 amino acids. CDR3 protein: CASSEQAGDAEQFF. CDR3 nucleotides: TGTGCCAGCAGTGAACAAGCGGGAGATGCTGAGCAGTTCTTC.

The rearrangement links TRBV12-3 or TRBV12-4 to TRBJ2-3; 8 bases match TRBD1. CDR3 length equals 13 residues. The ends lost 3 bases at V and 10 bases at J; junction bases unmatched: 6. In DNA form, the CDR3 reads TGTGCCAGCAGTTTGGACCGGGACAGGCCGCAGTATTTT. Protein sequence: CASSLDRDRPQYF.

As DNA, the CDR3 is TGTGCCAGCAGTTTCCGGGGTACGGCTAATTCACCCCTCCACTTT. Translating gives CASSFRGTANSPLHF. This chain connects TRBV28 to TRBJ1-6; D is unclear. Trimming took 3 bases from V and 6 from J, leaving 12 bases between them. Germline V CDR1 and CDR2: MDHEN, SYDVKM. The CDR3 is 15 amino acids.

The V gene is TRBV18, the J gene TRBJ1-5, with D possibly being TRBD1 (5 bases). Trimming took 6 bases from V and 5 from J, leaving 11 bases between them. CDR1 is KGHSH and CDR2 is LQKENI in the germline V gene. The CDR3 runs 13 residues. CDR3 loop: CASSGQPDQPQHF. CDR3 sequence (DNA): TGTGCCAGCTCTGGACAACCCGATCAGCCCCAGCATTTT.

This rearrangement joins TRBV3-1 (or the pseudogene TRBV3-2) to TRBJ2-1, with 9 nucleotides matching TRBD1. The CDR3 is made up of 14 amino acids. With 7 bases clipped from V and 7 bases from J, the junction kept 8 bases outside the gene matches. Germline lookup yields CDR1 LGHDT and CDR2 YNNKEL (reference sequence). CDR3 bases: TGTGCCAGCACCAAACAGGGGGCTGGGAATGAGCAGTTCTTC. This encodes CASTKQGAGNEQFF.